The 3 T cell receptor beta chains below all came from one sample that was sequenced in a study of blood T cell repertoires in COVID-19. Sequencing was performed with immunoSEQ multiplex PCR; in TCRdb, only in-frame clones are kept and a portion is missing. The data show some 75,000 clones, roughly 80% seen once. Sequences were obtained from peripheral blood. These receptors were taken from a man in his fifties with COVID-19, enrolled during active disease.

This chain uses TRBV11-2 with TRBJ2-5; D possibly corresponds to TRBD1 (6 bases). V gave up 6 bases and J gave up 6 bases, with 17 bases separating them. The CDR3 is 14 amino acids. Germline CDR1 is SGHAT and CDR2 is FQNNGV. This CDR3 is CASSYRSGGKTQYF. The DNA of the CDR3 is TGTGCCAGCAGTTACCGCAGTGGGGGCAAGACCCAGTACTTC. Together with reference TRBV11-2 and TRBJ2-5, the CDR3 gives the full variable domain: EAGVAQSPRYKIIEKRQSVAFWCNPISGHATLYWYQQILGQGPKLLIQFQNNGVVDDSQLPKDRFSAERLKGVDSTLKIQPAKLEDSAVYLCASSYRSGGKTQYFGPGTRLLVL.

This clone was counted a single time. V gene TRBV10-3 combines with J gene TRBJ2-7; perhaps TRBD2 as D (6 bases). There are 16 residues in the CDR3. V was shortened by 6 bases and J by 5 bases, with 23 bases between the two germline ends. CDR1 and CDR2 (germline): ENHRY, SYGVKD. The CDR3 loop is CAISGGWFEASNEQYF. The CDR3 nucleotides read TGTGCCATCAGCGGGGGTTGGTTCGAGGCAAGCAACGAGCAGTACTTC.

This chain connects TRBV10-3 to TRBJ2-3; unclear D gene. Trimming left V 6 bases short and J 4 bases short, with 5 bases between. From germline, CDR1 is ENHRY and CDR2 SYGVKD. The CDR3 has 11 amino acids. The CDR3 loop reads CAIRRADTQYF. CDR3 DNA: TGTGCCATCAGGCGCGCAGATACGCAGTATTTT.